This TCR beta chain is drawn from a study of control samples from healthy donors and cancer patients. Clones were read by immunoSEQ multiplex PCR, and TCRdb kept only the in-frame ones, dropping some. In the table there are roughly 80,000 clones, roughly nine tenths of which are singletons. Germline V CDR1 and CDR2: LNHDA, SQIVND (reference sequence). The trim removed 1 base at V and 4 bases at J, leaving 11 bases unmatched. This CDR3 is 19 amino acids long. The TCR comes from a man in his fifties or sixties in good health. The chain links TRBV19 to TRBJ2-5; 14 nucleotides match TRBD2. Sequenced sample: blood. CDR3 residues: CASSIGLAGGQGSGETQYF. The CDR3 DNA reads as TGTGCCAGTAGTATAGGACTAGCGGGGGGGCAGGGGAGTGGAGAGACCCAGTACTTC.